Reported below is one TCR beta chain. Treatment meaning: about 20 received Ad26.COV2.S at low or high dose, single or two shots; roughly five received placebo; per-sample allocation not given. Sampling was done on day 63 after the first vaccine or placebo injection. The method was immunoSEQ multiplex PCR; TCRdb's version includes in-frame clones alone and lacks a portion of them. The table lists over 400,000 clones, 80% to 90% of them singletons. The V and J ends lost 3 bases and 5 bases respectively, with 2 bases between them. The CDR3 has 11 residues. CDR1 MRHNA and CDR2 SNTAGT come from the germline V gene. This sample is drawn from a study of Ad26.COV2.S vaccination and SARS-CoV-2 variants. The wider study: Ad26.COV2.S shots went into the muscle once or twice, 56 days apart.

This TCR was sampled from a person between 18 and 59 years old who received the Ad26.COV2.S COVID-19 vaccine or a placebo. Sample: peripheral blood, taken in a trial of Ad26.COV2.S vaccine versus placebo. The chain carries TRBV6-4 and TRBJ2-1; no reliable D call. The DNA for the CDR3 is TGTGCCAGCAGTGATAACAATGAGCAGTTCTTC. Residues: CASSDNNEQFF.